This T cell receptor beta chain was retrieved from a study of blood T cell repertoires in COVID-19. The repertoire was sequenced with immunoSEQ multiplex PCR; TCRdb's copy has only in-frame clones and lacks some. The top ten clones hold approximately 2.6% of a sample with more than 200,000 clones, around 89% of them seen once. With 5 bases clipped from V and 4 bases from J, the junction kept 6 bases outside the gene matches. CDR3 length equals 15 residues. Germline V gene sequence: CDR1 SGHVS, CDR2 FQNEAQ. Input material: peripheral blood. The receptor was derived from a man aged 25-45 years with COVID-19, enrolled during active disease. The chain has TRBV7-8 and TRBJ2-1; 9 nucleotides line up with TRBD2. As DNA, the CDR3 is TGTGCCAGCAGCCCCAGGGCGGGGGGGTACAATGAGCAGTTCTTC. As protein: CASSPRAGGYNEQFF.